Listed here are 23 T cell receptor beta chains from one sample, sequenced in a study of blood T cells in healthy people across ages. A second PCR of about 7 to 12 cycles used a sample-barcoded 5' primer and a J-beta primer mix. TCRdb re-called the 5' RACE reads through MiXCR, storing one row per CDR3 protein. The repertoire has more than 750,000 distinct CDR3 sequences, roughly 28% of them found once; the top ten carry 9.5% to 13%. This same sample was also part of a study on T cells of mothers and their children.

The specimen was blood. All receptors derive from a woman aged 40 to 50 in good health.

CDR3 nucleotides: TGTGCCACCAGCGCAAACACGGGGGAGACCCAGTACTTC. Its translation: CATSANTGETQYF. V and J are TRBV15 and TRBJ2-5; D possibly corresponds to TRBD2 (5 bases). The CDR3 runs 13 residues. CDR1 LNHNV and CDR2 YYDKDF come from the germline V gene (reference sequence). Trimming stripped 5 bases from V and 5 bases from J, with 12 bases between.

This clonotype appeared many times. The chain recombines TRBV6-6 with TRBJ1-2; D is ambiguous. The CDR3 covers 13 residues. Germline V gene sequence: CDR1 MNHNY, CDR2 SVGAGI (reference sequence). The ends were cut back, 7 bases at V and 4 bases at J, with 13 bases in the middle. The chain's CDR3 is CASTREGSYGYTF. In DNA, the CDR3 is TGTGCCAGCACCCGCGAGGGCAGCTATGGCTACACCTTC.

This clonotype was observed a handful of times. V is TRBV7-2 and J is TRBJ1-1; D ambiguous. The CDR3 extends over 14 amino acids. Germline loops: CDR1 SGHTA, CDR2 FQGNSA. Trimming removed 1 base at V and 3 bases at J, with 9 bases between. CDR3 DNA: TGTGCCAGCAGCTTAGGTTTCAGCTACACTGAAGCTTTCTTT. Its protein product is CASSLGFSYTEAFF.

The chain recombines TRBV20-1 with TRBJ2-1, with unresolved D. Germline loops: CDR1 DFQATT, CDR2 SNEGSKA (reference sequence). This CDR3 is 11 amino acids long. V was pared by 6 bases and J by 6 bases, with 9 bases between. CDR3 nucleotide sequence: TGCAGTGCCTCTGGCACCAATGAGCAGTTCTTC. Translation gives CSASGTNEQFF.

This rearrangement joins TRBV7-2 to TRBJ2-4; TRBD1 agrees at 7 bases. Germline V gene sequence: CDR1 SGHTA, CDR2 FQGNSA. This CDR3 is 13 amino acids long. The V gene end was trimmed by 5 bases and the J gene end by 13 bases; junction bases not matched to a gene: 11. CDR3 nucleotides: TGTGCCAGCAGCCTGGGACAGCAAGAGCCCCAGTACTTC. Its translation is CASSLGQQEPQYF.

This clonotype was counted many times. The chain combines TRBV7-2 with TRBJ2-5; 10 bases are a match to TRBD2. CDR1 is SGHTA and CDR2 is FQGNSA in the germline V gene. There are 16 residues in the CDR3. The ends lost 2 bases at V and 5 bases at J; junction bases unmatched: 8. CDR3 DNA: TGTGCCAGCAGCTTACAAGCGGGGGGGCCAAGGGAGACCCAGTACTTC. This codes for CASSLQAGGPRETQYF.

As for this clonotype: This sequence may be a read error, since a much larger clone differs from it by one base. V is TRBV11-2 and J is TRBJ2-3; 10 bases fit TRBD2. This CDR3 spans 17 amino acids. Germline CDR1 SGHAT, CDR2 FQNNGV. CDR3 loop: CTSSGAQGLAILDTQYF. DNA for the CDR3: TGTACCAGCAGCGGCGCCCAGGGACTAGCGATTTTAGATACGCAGTATTTT. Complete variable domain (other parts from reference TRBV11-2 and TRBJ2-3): EAGVAQSPRYKIIEKRQSVAFWCNPISGHATLYWYQQILGQGPKLLIQFQNNGVVDDSQLPKDRFSAERLKGVDSTLKIQPAKLEDSAVYLCTSSGAQGLAILDTQYFGPGTRLTVL.

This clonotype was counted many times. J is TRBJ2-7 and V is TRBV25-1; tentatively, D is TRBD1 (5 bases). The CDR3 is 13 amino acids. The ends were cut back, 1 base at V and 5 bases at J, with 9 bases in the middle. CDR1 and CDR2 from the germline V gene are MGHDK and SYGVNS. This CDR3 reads CASSESGPHEQYF. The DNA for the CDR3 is TGTGCCAGCAGTGAATCAGGGCCCCACGAGCAGTACTTC.

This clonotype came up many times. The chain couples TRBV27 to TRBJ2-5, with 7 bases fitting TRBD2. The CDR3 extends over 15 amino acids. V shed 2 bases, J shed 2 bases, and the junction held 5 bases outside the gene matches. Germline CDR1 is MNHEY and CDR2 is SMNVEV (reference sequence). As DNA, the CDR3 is TGTGCCAGCAGTTTAGCGGGGGACCCACAAGAGACCCAGTACTTC. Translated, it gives CASSLAGDPQETQYF.

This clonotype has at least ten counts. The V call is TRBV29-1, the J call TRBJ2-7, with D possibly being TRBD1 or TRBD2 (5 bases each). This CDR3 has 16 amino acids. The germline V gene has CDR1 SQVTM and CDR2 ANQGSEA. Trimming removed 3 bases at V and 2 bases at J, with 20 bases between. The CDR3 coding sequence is TGCAGCGTTGACGGTCGAGCCGGGACCAACACCTACGAGCAGTACTTC. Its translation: CSVDGRAGTNTYEQYF.

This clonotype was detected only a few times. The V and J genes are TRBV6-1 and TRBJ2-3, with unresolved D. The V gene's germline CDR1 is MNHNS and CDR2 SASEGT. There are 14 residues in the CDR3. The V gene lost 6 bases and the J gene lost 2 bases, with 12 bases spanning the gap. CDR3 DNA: TGTGCCAGCAGCCTCTCCAGGCTCACAGATACGCAGTATTTT. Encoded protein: CASSLSRLTDTQYF.

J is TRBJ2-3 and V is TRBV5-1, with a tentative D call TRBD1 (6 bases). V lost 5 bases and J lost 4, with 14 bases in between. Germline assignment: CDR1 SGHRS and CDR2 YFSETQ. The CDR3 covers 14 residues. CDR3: CASRLNRDPDTQYF. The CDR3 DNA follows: TGCGCCAGCAGATTGAACAGGGACCCAGATACGCAGTATTTT.

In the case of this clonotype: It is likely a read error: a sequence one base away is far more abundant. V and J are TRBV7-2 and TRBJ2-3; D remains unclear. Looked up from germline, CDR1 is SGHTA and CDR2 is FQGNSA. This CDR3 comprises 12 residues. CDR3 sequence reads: CAGSSTTDTQYF. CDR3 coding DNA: TGTGCCGGCAGCTCCACAACAGATACGCAGTATTTT.

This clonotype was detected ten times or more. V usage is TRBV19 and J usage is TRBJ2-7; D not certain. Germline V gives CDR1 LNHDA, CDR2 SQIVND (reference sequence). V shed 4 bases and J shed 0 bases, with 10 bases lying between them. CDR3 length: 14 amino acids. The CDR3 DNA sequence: TGTGCCAGTAGTAGGGGTTCGGTCTCCTACGAGCAGTACTTC. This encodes CASSRGSVSYEQYF. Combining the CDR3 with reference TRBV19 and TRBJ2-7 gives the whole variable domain DGGITQSPKYLFRKEGQNVTLSCEQNLNHDAMYWYRQDPGQGLRLIYYSQIVNDFQKGDIAEGYSVSREKKESFPLTVTSAQKNPTAFYLCASSRGSVSYEQYFGPGTRLTVT.

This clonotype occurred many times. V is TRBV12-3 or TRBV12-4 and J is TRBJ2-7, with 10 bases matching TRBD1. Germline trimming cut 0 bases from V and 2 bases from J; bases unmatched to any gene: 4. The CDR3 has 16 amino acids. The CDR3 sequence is CASSLAPGQGTYEQYF. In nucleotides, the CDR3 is TGTGCCAGCAGTTTAGCGCCGGGACAGGGGACCTACGAGCAGTACTTC.

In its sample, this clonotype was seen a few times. CDR3 amino acids: CASSQLGGYTF. For the CDR3, the DNA is TGTGCCAGCAGTCAACTGGGTGGCTACACCTTC. The rearrangement uses TRBV12-3 or TRBV12-4 and TRBJ1-2; D remains unclear. V was pared by 5 bases and J by 7 bases, with 8 bases between. This CDR3 comprises 11 residues.

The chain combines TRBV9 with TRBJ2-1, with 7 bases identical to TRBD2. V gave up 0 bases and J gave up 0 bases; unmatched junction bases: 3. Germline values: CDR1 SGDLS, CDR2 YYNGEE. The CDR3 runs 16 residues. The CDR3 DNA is TGTGCCAGCAGCGTAGGAGCGGGGAGCTCCTACAATGAGCAGTTCTTC. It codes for CASSVGAGSSYNEQFF.

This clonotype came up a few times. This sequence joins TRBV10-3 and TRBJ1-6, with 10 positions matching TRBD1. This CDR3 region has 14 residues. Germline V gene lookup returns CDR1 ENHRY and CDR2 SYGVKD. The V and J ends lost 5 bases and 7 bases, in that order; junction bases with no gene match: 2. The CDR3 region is CAISPGQGNSPLHF. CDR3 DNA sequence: TGTGCCATCAGTCCGGGACAGGGGAATTCACCCCTCCACTTT.

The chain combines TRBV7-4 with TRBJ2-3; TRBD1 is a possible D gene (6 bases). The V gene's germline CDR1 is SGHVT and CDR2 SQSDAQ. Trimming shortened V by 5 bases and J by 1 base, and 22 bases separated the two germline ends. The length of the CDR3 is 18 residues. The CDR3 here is CASSPCDLTGRGTDTQYF. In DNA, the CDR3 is TGTGCCAGCAGCCCCTGCGATTTGACAGGCCGGGGCACAGATACGCAGTATTTT. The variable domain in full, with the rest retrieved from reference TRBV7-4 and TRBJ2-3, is GAGVSQSPRYKVAKRGRDVALRCDSISGHVTLYWYRQTLGQGSEVLTYSQSDAQRDKSGRPSGRFSAERPERSVSTLKIQRTEQGDSAVYLCASSPCDLTGRGTDTQYFGPGTRLTVL.

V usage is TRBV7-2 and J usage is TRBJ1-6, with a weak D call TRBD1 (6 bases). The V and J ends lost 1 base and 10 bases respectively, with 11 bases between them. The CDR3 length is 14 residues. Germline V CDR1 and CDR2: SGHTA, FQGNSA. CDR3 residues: CASSLGGHRSPLHF. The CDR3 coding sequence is TGTGCCAGCAGCTTAGGGGGACATCGCTCACCCCTCCACTTT.

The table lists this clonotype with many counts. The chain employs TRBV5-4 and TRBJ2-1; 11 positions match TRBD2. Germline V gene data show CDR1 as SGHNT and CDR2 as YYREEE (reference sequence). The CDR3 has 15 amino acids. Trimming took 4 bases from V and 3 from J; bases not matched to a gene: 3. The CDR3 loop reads CASSRGLADYNEQFF. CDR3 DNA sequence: TGTGCCAGCAGCCGGGGACTAGCGGACTACAATGAGCAGTTCTTC. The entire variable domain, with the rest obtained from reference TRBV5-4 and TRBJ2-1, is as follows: ETGVTQSPTHLIKTRGQQVTLRCSSQSGHNTVSWYQQALGQGPQFIFQYYREEENGRGNFPPRFSGLQFPNYSSELNVNALELDDSALYLCASSRGLADYNEQFFGPGTRLTVL.

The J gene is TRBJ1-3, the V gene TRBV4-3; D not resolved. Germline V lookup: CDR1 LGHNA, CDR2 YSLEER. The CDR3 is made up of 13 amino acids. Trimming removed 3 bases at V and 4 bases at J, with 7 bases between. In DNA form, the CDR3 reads TGCGCCAGCAGCCACCGGATGGGAAACACCATATATTTT. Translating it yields CASSHRMGNTIYF.

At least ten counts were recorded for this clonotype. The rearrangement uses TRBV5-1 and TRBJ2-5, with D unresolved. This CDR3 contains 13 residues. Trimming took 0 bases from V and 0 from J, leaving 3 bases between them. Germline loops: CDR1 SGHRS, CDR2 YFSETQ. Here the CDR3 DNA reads TGCGCCAGCAGCTTGGAGAACCAAGAGACCCAGTACTTC. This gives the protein CASSLENQETQYF. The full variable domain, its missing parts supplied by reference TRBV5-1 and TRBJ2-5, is KAGVTQTPRYLIKTRGQQVTLSCSPISGHRSVSWYQQTPGQGLQFLFEYFSETQRNKGNFPGRFSGRQFSNSRSEMNVSTLELGDSALYLCASSLENQETQYFGPGTRLLVL.